This entry lists 13 T cell receptor beta chains sequenced from one sample in a study of cytomegalovirus exposure and HLA in healthy donors. Vbeta (60) and Jbeta (13) primers were used in the PCR. Method: immunoSEQ multiplex PCR; TCRdb's copy keeps in-frame clones and lacks some. The sample data list about 150,000 clones. The sequenced material came from PBMCs. The receptors shown here come from a man aged 25 to 40 in good health and CMV-seronegative.

The chain combines TRBV4-1 with TRBJ2-1, with TRBD1 identical over 10 bases. Germline lookup yields CDR1 MGHRA and CDR2 YSYEKL. With V trimmed by 5 bases and J by 6 bases, 7 bases remained unmatched. CDR3 size: 15 residues. DNA of the CDR3: TGCGCCAGCAGCTCCCGACAGGGGGCAAGCAATGAGCAGTTCTTC. This gives the protein CASSSRQGASNEQFF.

V gene TRBV27 combines with J gene TRBJ1-4, with D possibly TRBD1 on 5 matching bases. The germline gives CDR1 MNHEY, CDR2 SMNVEV (reference sequence). Trimming left V 3 bases short and J 8 bases short, with 13 bases between. This CDR3 has 14 residues. The CDR3 DNA sequence: TGTGCCAGCAGTTTGACAGTGTTCGGGGAAAAACTGTTTTTT. Protein product: CASSLTVFGEKLFF.

The chain couples TRBV7-9 to TRBJ2-2; the D gene is possibly TRBD2 (6 bases). The CDR3 is made up of 16 amino acids. Germline lookup yields CDR1 SEHNR and CDR2 FQNEAQ (reference sequence). Trimming cost V 4 bases and J 8 bases, with 20 bases left between them. The CDR3 region has the DNA TGTGCCAGCAGCTCGCGGGACCTCCGTTACGGGGGGGAGCTGTTTTTT. It codes for CASSSRDLRYGGELFF.

V gene TRBV10-3 combines with J gene TRBJ1-1; no clear D. Trimming left V 0 bases short and J 1 base short, with 9 bases between. CDR1 is ENHRY, CDR2 SYGVKD, per germline. The CDR3 is 15 residues long. This CDR3 is CAISESPAGNTEAFF. The CDR3 DNA reads as TGTGCCATCAGTGAGTCCCCCGCAGGGAACACTGAAGCTTTCTTT.

This chain joins TRBV6-6 and TRBJ2-5; possible D gene TRBD2, 6 bases. The end of the DNA fits TRBJ2-7 better, so the J call may be wrong. In germline, CDR1 is MNHNY, CDR2 SVGAGI (reference sequence). The CDR3 sequence is 15 residues long. The CDR3 DNA is TGTGCCAGCAGGTTAGCGGAGTTAAACTCCTACGAGCAGTACTTC. Encoded protein: CASRLAELNSYEQYF.

This chain joins TRBV7-9 and TRBJ1-4; 7 bases match TRBD1. Per the germline V gene, CDR1 is SEHNR and CDR2 is FQNEAQ (reference sequence). CDR3 length: 12 amino acids. V dropped 11 bases and J dropped 6; count of bases not matched to a gene: 6. Here the CDR3 DNA reads TGTGCCTTGCACAGGGGAGATGAAAAACTGTTTTTT. Translating gives CALHRGDEKLFF. Full variable domain (rest looked up from reference TRBV7-9 and TRBJ1-4): DTGVSQNPRHKITKRGQNVTFRCDPISEHNRLYWYRQTLGQGPEFLTYFQNEAQLEKSRLLSDRFSAERPKGSFSTLEIQRTEQGDSAMYLCALHRGDEKLFFGSGTQLSVL.

The chain joins TRBV6-4 to TRBJ2-3, with D possibly matching TRBD2 (5 bases). Per the germline V gene, CDR1 is MRHNA and CDR2 is SNTAGT. This CDR3 spans 13 amino acids. Trimming left V 2 bases short and J 5 bases short, with 8 bases between. CDR3 loop: CASSDDRGDTQYF. CDR3 DNA: TGTGCCAGCAGTGACGACCGGGGAGATACGCAGTATTTT.

The chain recombines TRBV6-1 with TRBJ1-3; D perhaps matches TRBD1 (5 bases). In germline, CDR1 is MNHNS, CDR2 SASEGT. This CDR3 region has 14 residues. Trimming pared 1 base from V and 2 bases from J, leaving 6 bases between. The CDR3 DNA reads TGTGCCAGCAGTGAAGTAGGGGCTGGAAACACCATATATTTT. It specifies CASSEVGAGNTIYF.

The rearrangement joins TRBV10-2 to TRBJ1-1; tentative D call: TRBD1 (6 bases). Trimming stripped 3 bases from V and 3 bases from J, with 14 bases between. CDR1 and CDR2 from the germline V gene are WSHSY and SAAADI. The CDR3 has 15 residues. The CDR3 sequence is CASSDQTGMDTEAFF. CDR3 in DNA: TGCGCCAGCAGTGACCAGACAGGAATGGACACTGAAGCTTTCTTT.

The chain links TRBV10-3 to TRBJ1-4; D is possibly TRBD1 (6 bases). V gave up 1 base and J gave up 7 bases, with 13 bases separating them. From germline, CDR1 is ENHRY and CDR2 SYGVKD. The CDR3 spans 15 residues. The DNA of the CDR3 is TGTGCCATCAGTGAGTTAAACAGGGACCCTGAAAAACTGTTTTTT. As protein: CAISELNRDPEKLFF.

This chain connects TRBV19 to TRBJ2-2; the D is unclear. Trimming stripped 7 bases from V and 0 bases from J, with 9 bases between. The CDR3 is made up of 14 amino acids. Germline CDR1 LNHDA, CDR2 SQIVND (reference sequence). The CDR3 DNA reads as TGTGCCAGTATTTTAACAGCGAACACCGGGGAGCTGTTTTTT. Translating it yields CASILTANTGELFF.

The chain combines TRBV27 with TRBJ2-7; D might be TRBD1 (7 bases). CDR1 and CDR2 from the germline V gene are MNHEY and SMNVEV (reference sequence). Trimming stripped 7 bases from V and 5 bases from J, with 18 bases between. The CDR3 extends over 14 amino acids. The CDR3 DNA follows: TGTGCCAGCACCCCCCTTGGCAGGGGGGACGAGCAGTACTTC. Encoded protein: CASTPLGRGDEQYF.

J is TRBJ1-2 and V is TRBV2; D call uncertain. The germline V and J ends were trimmed by 1 base and 0 bases, with 12 bases remaining between them. This CDR3 spans 16 amino acids. Germline CDR1 is SNHLY and CDR2 is FYNNEI. DNA for the CDR3: TGTGCCAGCAGTGAAGAGTATGGTAACACTAACTATGGCTACACCTTC. Amino acids: CASSEEYGNTNYGYTF. Full variable domain (rest looked up from reference TRBV2 and TRBJ1-2): EPEVTQTPSHQVTQMGQEVILRCVPISNHLYFYWYRQILGQKVEFLVSFYNNEISEKSEIFDDQFSVERPDGSNFTLKIRSTKLEDSAMYFCASSEEYGNTNYGYTFGSGTRLTVV.